The sequence of this T cell receptor beta chain was determined in a study of T cell repertoires in cytomegalovirus infection. Across the study: Public TCR beta signatures were indicative of both CMV infection and a matching HLA type.

Via MiXCR, TCRdb re-called the reads, giving one row per CDR3 protein. The table has 450,000 to 650,000 distinct CDR3 sequences, around two fifths seen once. This clonotype was picked up many times. Antigen unknown. Germline CDR1 and CDR2: SGHTA and FQGNSA. The CDR3 runs to 13 residues. V was pared by 4 bases and J by 7 bases, with 13 bases between. The TCR comes from a human donor in good health (CMV status not recorded). Some clones in this sample may be carry-over from other donors' samples. The material was cultured PBMCs, obtained from culture after CMV antigen stimulation. The chain employs TRBV7-2 and TRBJ1-1; possible D gene TRBD1, 6 bases. The CDR3, as DNA: TGTGCCAGCAGCTCACAGGGATGGTTTGAAGCTTTCTTT. This gives the protein CASSSQGWFEAFF.